The 31 T cell receptor beta chains presented below share a single source sample, sequenced in a study of siplizumab effects on memory and regulatory T cells. This table comes from immunoSEQ multiplex PCR, and its TCRdb copy is limited to in-frame clones, with some not included. The table lists roughly 50,000 clones, roughly 87% of them singletons, with approximately 0.3% in the top ten. Sequencing was performed on naive CD8+ T cells sorted from blood. All receptors come from a human donor in good health.

Remarks on this clone: An end of the junction does not agree with germline; a read error may underlie this. The V gene is TRBV7-7, the J gene TRBJ2-5; a possible D gene is TRBD2 (5 bases). Germline V gene lookup returns CDR1 SSHAT and CDR2 FNYEAQ (reference sequence). The CDR3 has 16 residues. The CDR3 DNA reads TGTGCTAGCAGCTTGGGATGGACTGAACGCGGGGAGACCCAGTACTTC. The encoded protein is CASSLGWTERGETQYF.

This chain links TRBV6-5 with TRBJ1-5; 8 bases are shared with TRBD1. There are 14 residues in the CDR3. Losses at the gene ends were 5 bases for V and 6 bases for J; bases not matched to a gene: 6. Germline-derived CDR1 and CDR2 are MNHEY and SVGAGI. CDR3 in amino acids: CASSKDRVGQPQHF. DNA for the CDR3: TGTGCCAGCAGTAAGGACAGGGTGGGTCAGCCCCAGCATTTT.

The genes are TRBV29-1 and TRBJ2-6, with D unclear. Germline assignment: CDR1 SQVTM and CDR2 ANQGSEA. This CDR3 region has 14 residues. V was clipped by 4 bases and J by 2 bases, with 9 bases between them. The CDR3 is CSVVPQAGANVLTF. The CDR3 DNA follows: TGCAGCGTTGTCCCCCAAGCTGGGGCCAACGTCCTGACTTTC.

The V and J genes are TRBV7-9 and TRBJ2-5; 7 bases line up with TRBD2. J was trimmed by 5 bases and V by 5 bases; bases with no gene match: 11. The CDR3 contains 15 residues. The germline CDR1 and CDR2 sequences are SEHNR and FQNEAQ (reference sequence). The CDR3 DNA sequence: TGTGCCAGCAGCCGAGAGCGGGGTCTGAAGGAGACCCAGTACTTC. Protein sequence: CASSRERGLKETQYF.

The rearrangement links TRBV9 to TRBJ2-2; TRBD2 aligns across 8 bases. Germline-derived CDR1 and CDR2 are SGDLS and YYNGEE. V shed 3 bases, J shed 5 bases, and the junction held 3 bases outside the gene matches. The CDR3 is 14 amino acids. As DNA, the CDR3 is TGTGCCAGCAGCGGTAGCGGGGCGACCGGGGAGCTGTTTTTT. Translated: CASSGSGATGELFF.

J is TRBJ2-3 and V is TRBV6-5; 7 bases fit TRBD1. Germline trimming cut 4 bases from V and 1 base from J; bases unmatched to any gene: 8. This CDR3 has 16 residues. Germline assignment: CDR1 MNHEY and CDR2 SVGAGI. DNA of the CDR3: TGTGCCAGCAGTTCAGACAGGGCCCCGGGCACAGATACGCAGTATTTT. It translates to CASSSDRAPGTDTQYF.

The V call is TRBV5-4, the J call TRBJ2-6, with D tentatively TRBD1 or TRBD2 (5 bases each). Trimming left V 2 bases short and J 2 bases short, with 11 bases between. The CDR3 sequence is 16 residues long. Germline-derived CDR1 and CDR2 are SGHNT and YYREEE (reference sequence). CDR3 in DNA: TGTGCCAGCAGCTTCCATGAGGGGACTGGGGCCAACGTCCTGACTTTC. Its protein product is CASSFHEGTGANVLTF.

V is TRBV19 and J is TRBJ2-3; no clear D gene. Between the trimmed V and J ends, which lost 1 base and 0 bases, there was a span of 14 bases. Germline V lookup: CDR1 LNHDA, CDR2 SQIVND (reference sequence). This CDR3 has 17 amino acids. Written as DNA, the CDR3 is TGTGCCAGTAGTATAGCCCTAAACCCAGCTAGCACAGATACGCAGTATTTT. Translating gives CASSIALNPASTDTQYF. Looking up the rest from reference TRBV19 and TRBJ2-3 gives the full variable domain: DGGITQSPKYLFRKEGQNVTLSCEQNLNHDAMYWYRQDPGQGLRLIYYSQIVNDFQKGDIAEGYSVSREKKESFPLTVTSAQKNPTAFYLCASSIALNPASTDTQYFGPGTRLTVL.

V is TRBV7-3 and J is TRBJ1-3; D possibly corresponds to TRBD1 (6 bases). This CDR3 comprises 14 residues. The germline V gene has CDR1 SGHTA and CDR2 FQGTGA. V was clipped by 5 bases and J by 4 bases, with 12 bases between them. The CDR3 loop is CASSPAGVGNTIYF. The DNA for the CDR3 is TGTGCCAGCAGCCCCGCAGGGGTAGGAAACACCATATATTTT.

The chain links TRBV7-9 to TRBJ1-1, with D possibly being TRBD1 (6 bases). This CDR3 is 14 amino acids long. Trimming took off 2 bases at V and 4 bases at J, with 11 bases between the two ends. Germline CDR1 and CDR2: SEHNR and FQNEAQ (reference sequence). This CDR3 is CASSLQGPATEAFF. CDR3 DNA sequence: TGTGCCAGCAGCTTACAGGGGCCGGCCACTGAAGCTTTCTTT.

The rearrangement uses TRBV6-5 and TRBJ1-2, with D maybe TRBD1 (6 bases). V shed 4 bases and J shed 0 bases, with 15 bases lying between them. CDR3 length equals 16 residues. Looked up from germline, CDR1 is MNHEY and CDR2 is SVGAGI. CDR3: CASSSFWTAANYGYTF. In DNA form, the CDR3 reads TGTGCCAGCAGTTCTTTTTGGACAGCTGCTAACTATGGCTACACCTTC.

The genes are TRBV2 and TRBJ2-7; D possibly uses TRBD1 or TRBD2 (5 bases each). The germline V gene encodes CDR1 SNHLY and CDR2 FYNNEI. Trimming stripped 7 bases from V and 3 bases from J, with 16 bases between. This CDR3 spans 14 amino acids. The CDR3 DNA is TGTGCCAGCATCCCCGGGGCGTTTGGCTACGAGCAGTACTTC. It encodes CASIPGAFGYEQYF.

V and J are TRBV11-2 and TRBJ2-1; TRBD2 agrees at 11 bases. After removal of 8 bases from V and 10 bases from J, the junction contained 13 bases not matched to a gene. Germline assignment: CDR1 SGHAT and CDR2 FQNNGV. CDR3 length equals 15 residues. Here the CDR3 DNA reads TGTGCCAGCCTGCCCTTAGCGGGGGGGCTAGAGGAGCAGTTCTTC. This sequence encodes CASLPLAGGLEEQFF.

The chain carries TRBV5-6 and TRBJ1-2, with D perhaps TRBD1 (6 bases). The germline gives CDR1 SGHDT, CDR2 YYEEEE. The V end lost 0 bases, the J end lost 4 bases, and 13 bases lay between the germline ends. This CDR3 is built from 15 residues. The CDR3 coding sequence is TGTGCCAGCAGCTTGGCTGCAGGGGTTGGCTATGGCTACACCTTC. It encodes CASSLAAGVGYGYTF.

V gene TRBV7-9 combines with J gene TRBJ2-7, with 7 bases matching TRBD1. CDR3 length equals 15 residues. The V gene end was trimmed by 5 bases and the J gene end by 1 base; junction bases not matched to a gene: 8. Per germline, CDR1 SEHNR and CDR2 FQNEAQ (reference sequence). CDR3 sequence reads: CASSNEGTASYEQYF. The CDR3 region has the DNA TGTGCCAGCAGCAACGAAGGGACAGCTTCCTACGAGCAGTACTTC.

The chain uses TRBV5-4 and TRBJ1-4; D is unresolved. This CDR3 is built from 15 residues. Germline CDR1 SGHNT, CDR2 YYREEE (reference sequence). The germline V and J ends were trimmed by 5 bases and 0 bases, with 11 bases remaining between them. DNA for the CDR3: TGTGCCAGCAGTCGAGGTACTGCAACTAATGAAAAACTGTTTTTT. Residues: CASSRGTATNEKLFF.

The rearrangement joins TRBV19 to TRBJ2-7; TRBD2 might be the D (7 bases). V was cut by 6 bases and J by 6 bases, with 12 bases left in between. Germline V CDR1 and CDR2: LNHDA, SQIVND (reference sequence). This CDR3 contains 12 residues. This chain's CDR3 is CASRGGVSEQYF. The CDR3 nucleotides read TGTGCCAGTAGAGGGGGGGTCAGCGAGCAGTACTTC. Filled out from reference TRBV19 and TRBJ2-7, the complete variable domain reads DGGITQSPKYLFRKEGQNVTLSCEQNLNHDAMYWYRQDPGQGLRLIYYSQIVNDFQKGDIAEGYSVSREKKESFPLTVTSAQKNPTAFYLCASRGGVSEQYFGPGTRLTVT.

The chain couples TRBV27 to TRBJ1-6; TRBD1 might be the D (6 bases). From germline, CDR1 is MNHEY and CDR2 SMNVEV (reference sequence). V was clipped by 5 bases and J by 7 bases, with 15 bases between them. The CDR3 loop spans 15 amino acids. The CDR3 loop reads CASSPAGAVNSPLHF. The CDR3 DNA reads as TGTGCCAGCAGTCCGGCAGGGGCCGTGAATTCACCCCTCCACTTT.

The rearrangement links TRBV18 to TRBJ2-7, with D possibly TRBD2 on 5 matching bases. V was trimmed by 3 bases and J by 6 bases, leaving 15 bases between them. From germline, CDR1 is KGHSH and CDR2 LQKENI. The CDR3 totals 14 residues. In DNA form, the CDR3 reads TGTGCCAGCTCACCCTCGGGGAGTATCATCGAGCAGTACTTC. Translation: CASSPSGSIIEQYF.

The V call is TRBV11-1, the J call TRBJ2-1; 8 bases agree with TRBD1. The CDR3 sequence is 13 residues long. CDR1 and CDR2 from the germline V gene are SGHAT and FQDESV (reference sequence). J was trimmed by 5 bases and V by 6 bases; bases with no gene match: 3. The CDR3 region has the DNA TGTGCCAGCAGGAAGACAGGGGACAATGAGCAGTTCTTC. It translates to CASRKTGDNEQFF.

This sequence joins TRBV5-4 and TRBJ2-6, with a possible D match to TRBD2 (5 bases). Trimming took off 9 bases at V and 0 bases at J, with 10 bases between the two ends. The germline CDR1 and CDR2 sequences are SGHNT and YYREEE (reference sequence). The CDR3 covers 14 residues. Here the CDR3 reads CANPEDSGANVLTF. DNA of the CDR3: TGTGCCAACCCGGAGGACTCTGGGGCCAACGTCCTGACTTTC.

V usage is TRBV13 and J usage is TRBJ2-5; D tentatively reads TRBD1 or TRBD2 (5 bases each). The germline V and J ends were trimmed by 5 bases and 6 bases, with 16 bases remaining between them. The V gene's germline CDR1 is PRHDT and CDR2 FYEKMQ (reference sequence). The CDR3 has 14 amino acids. CDR3 coding DNA: TGTGCCAGCAGCCTTCCGGGACCCAGGAAGACCCAGTACTTC. Translated, it gives CASSLPGPRKTQYF.

The chain combines TRBV5-1 with TRBJ2-5, with D unclear. From germline, CDR1 is SGHRS and CDR2 YFSETQ. The V end lost 1 base, the J end lost 4 bases, and 14 bases lay between the germline ends. This CDR3 comprises 15 residues. CDR3 nucleotide sequence: TGCGCCAGCAGCTTGTTGGGATCAGCAGGAGAGACCCAGTACTTC. Residues: CASSLLGSAGETQYF.

The chain carries TRBV5-5 and TRBJ2-5; D remains ambiguous. The germline CDR1 and CDR2 sequences are SGHKS and YYEKEE (reference sequence). Trimming pared 2 bases from V and 0 bases from J, leaving 8 bases between. The CDR3 spans 14 residues. The CDR3 here is CASSFYQYQETQYF. In DNA form, the CDR3 reads TGTGCCAGCAGCTTTTACCAGTACCAAGAGACCCAGTACTTC.

V and J are TRBV6-1 and TRBJ1-1, with D hard to call. CDR1 is MNHNS, CDR2 SASEGT, per germline. Between the trimmed V and J ends, which lost 3 bases and 4 bases, there was a span of 9 bases. The CDR3 consists of 13 residues. The chain's CDR3 is CASSDWRATEAFF. In DNA, the CDR3 is TGTGCCAGCAGTGATTGGCGAGCCACTGAAGCTTTCTTT.

This clone has a single count. The J gene is TRBJ2-2, the V gene TRBV7-6; D remains unclear. From germline, CDR1 is SGHVS and CDR2 FNYEAQ. With 1 base removed from V and 5 bases from J, the gap between germline ends came to 14 bases. The length of the CDR3 is 16 residues. CDR3 residues: CASSLDVIGGTGELFF. The CDR3 bases are TGTGCCAGCAGCTTAGATGTTATTGGTGGAACCGGGGAGCTGTTTTTT.

J is TRBJ2-7 and V is TRBV7-9; D unclear. CDR1 SEHNR and CDR2 FQNEAQ come from the germline V gene (reference sequence). V was trimmed by 4 bases and J by 3 bases, leaving 13 bases between them. This CDR3 spans 14 amino acids. CDR3 bases: TGTGCCAGCAGCTATATAGGAGAGCGCTACGAGCAGTACTTC. Its translation: CASSYIGERYEQYF.

This chain's CDR3 is CASSLEGGSMNTEAFF. The CDR3 DNA sequence: TGTGCCAGCAGCTTAGAAGGTGGGAGCATGAACACTGAAGCTTTCTTT. The V gene is TRBV11-2, the J gene TRBJ1-1; D is uncertain. The germline V gene encodes CDR1 SGHAT and CDR2 FQNNGV. The V and J ends lost 0 bases and 0 bases respectively, with 11 bases between them. The CDR3 has 16 residues.

The gene calls are TRBV10-3 and TRBJ2-1; 7 positions match TRBD2. V lost 0 bases and J lost 6; bases outside the gene matches: 11. The germline V gene encodes CDR1 ENHRY and CDR2 SYGVKD. The CDR3 covers 17 residues. The CDR3 DNA reads TGTGCCATCAGTGAGTCGGCGGACGGCTTAGCGGGCAATGAGCAGTTCTTC. Translated, it gives CAISESADGLAGNEQFF.

The V call is TRBV4-1, the J call TRBJ1-1; a possible D gene is TRBD1 (6 bases). The V and J ends lost 5 bases and 0 bases respectively, with 13 bases between them. Germline lookup yields CDR1 MGHRA and CDR2 YSYEKL. CDR3 length: 15 residues. The CDR3: CASSSSQGLNTEAFF. CDR3 sequence (DNA): TGCGCCAGCAGCTCGTCACAGGGATTGAACACTGAAGCTTTCTTT.

In its sample, this clone was seen a few times. The genes are TRBV2 and TRBJ2-7, with D possibly TRBD2 on 5 matching bases. The V end lost 7 bases, the J end lost 1 base, and 8 bases lay between the germline ends. The CDR3 is made up of 12 amino acids. Germline CDR1 SNHLY, CDR2 FYNNEI. Here the CDR3 reads CASTPGSYEQYF. The CDR3 region has the DNA TGTGCCAGCACCCCGGGGTCCTACGAGCAGTACTTC.